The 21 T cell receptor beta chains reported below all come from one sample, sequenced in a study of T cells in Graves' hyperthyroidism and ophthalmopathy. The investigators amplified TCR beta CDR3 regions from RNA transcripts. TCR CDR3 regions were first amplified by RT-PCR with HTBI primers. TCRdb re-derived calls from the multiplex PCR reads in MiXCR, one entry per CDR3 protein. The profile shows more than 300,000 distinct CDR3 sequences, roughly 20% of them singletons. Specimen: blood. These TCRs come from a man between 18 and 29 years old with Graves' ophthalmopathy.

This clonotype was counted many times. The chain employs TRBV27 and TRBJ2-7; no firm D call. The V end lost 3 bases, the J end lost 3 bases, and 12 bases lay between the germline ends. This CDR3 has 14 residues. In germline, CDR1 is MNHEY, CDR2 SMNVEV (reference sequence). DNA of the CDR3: TGTGCCAGCAGTTTCAAAGGTCGACACTACGAGCAGTACTTC. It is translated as CASSFKGRHYEQYF.

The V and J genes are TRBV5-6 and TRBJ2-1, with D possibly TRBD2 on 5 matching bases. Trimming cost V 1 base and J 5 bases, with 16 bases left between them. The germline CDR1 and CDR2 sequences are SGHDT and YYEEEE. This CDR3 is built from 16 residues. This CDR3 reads CASSLFPAETHNEQFF. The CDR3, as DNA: TGTGCCAGCAGCTTGTTCCCAGCGGAGACCCACAATGAGCAGTTCTTC.

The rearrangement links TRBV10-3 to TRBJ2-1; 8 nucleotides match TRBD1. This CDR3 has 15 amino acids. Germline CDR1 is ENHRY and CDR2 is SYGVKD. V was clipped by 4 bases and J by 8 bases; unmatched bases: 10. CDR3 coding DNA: TGTGCCATCAGTGGAGGCCAGGGGGCATTCGATGAGCAGTTCTTC. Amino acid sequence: CAISGGQGAFDEQFF.

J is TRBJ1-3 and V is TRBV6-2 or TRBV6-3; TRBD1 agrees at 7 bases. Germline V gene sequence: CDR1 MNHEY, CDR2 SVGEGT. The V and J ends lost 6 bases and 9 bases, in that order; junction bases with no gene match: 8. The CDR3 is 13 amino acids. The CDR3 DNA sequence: TGTGCCAGCAGCGTTCGAGGACAGGCCACCATATATTTT. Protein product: CASSVRGQATIYF.

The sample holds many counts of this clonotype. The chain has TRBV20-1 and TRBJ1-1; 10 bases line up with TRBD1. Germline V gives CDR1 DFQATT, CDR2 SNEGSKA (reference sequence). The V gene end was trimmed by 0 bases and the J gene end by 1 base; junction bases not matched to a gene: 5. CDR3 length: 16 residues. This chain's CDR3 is CSARDTRTGGNTEAFF. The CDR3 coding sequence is TGCAGTGCTAGAGATACCCGGACAGGGGGGAACACTGAAGCTTTCTTT.

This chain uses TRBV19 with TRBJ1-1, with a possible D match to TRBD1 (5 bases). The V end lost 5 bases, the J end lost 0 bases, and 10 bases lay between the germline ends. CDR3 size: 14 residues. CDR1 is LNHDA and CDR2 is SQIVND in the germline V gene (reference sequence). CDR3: CASSVQGVNTEAFF. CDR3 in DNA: TGTGCCAGTAGTGTTCAAGGGGTGAACACTGAAGCTTTCTTT.

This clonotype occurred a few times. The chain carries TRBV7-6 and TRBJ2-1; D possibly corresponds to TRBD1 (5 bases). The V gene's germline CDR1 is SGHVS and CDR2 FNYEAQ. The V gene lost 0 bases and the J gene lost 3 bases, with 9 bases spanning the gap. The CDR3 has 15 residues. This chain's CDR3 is CASSLAGDNYNEQFF. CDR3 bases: TGTGCCAGCAGCTTAGCAGGGGATAACTACAATGAGCAGTTCTTC.

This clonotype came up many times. Written as DNA, the CDR3 is TGTGCCAGCAGAAAGGACAGGGGGGGCACTGAAGCTTTCTTT. Its translation: CASRKDRGGTEAFF. The V and J genes are TRBV18 and TRBJ1-1; 10 nucleotides agree with TRBD1. V shed 8 bases and J 4 bases; nucleotides not matched to a gene: 7. Germline lookup yields CDR1 KGHSH and CDR2 LQKENI. CDR3 size: 14 residues.

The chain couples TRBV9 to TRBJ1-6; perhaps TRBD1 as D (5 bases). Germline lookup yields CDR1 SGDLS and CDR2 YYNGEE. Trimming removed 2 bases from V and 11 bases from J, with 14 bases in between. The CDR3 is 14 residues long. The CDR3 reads CASSVNGRGAPLHF. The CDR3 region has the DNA TGTGCCAGCAGCGTCAACGGTCGAGGGGCACCCCTCCACTTT.

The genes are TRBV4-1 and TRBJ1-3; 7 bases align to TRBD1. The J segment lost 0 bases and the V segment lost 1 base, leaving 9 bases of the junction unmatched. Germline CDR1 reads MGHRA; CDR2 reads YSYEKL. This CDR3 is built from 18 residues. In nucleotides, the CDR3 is TGCGCCAGCAGCCAAGTGATCGGGGACAGCGGCTCTGGAAACACCATATATTTT. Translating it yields CASSQVIGDSGSGNTIYF.

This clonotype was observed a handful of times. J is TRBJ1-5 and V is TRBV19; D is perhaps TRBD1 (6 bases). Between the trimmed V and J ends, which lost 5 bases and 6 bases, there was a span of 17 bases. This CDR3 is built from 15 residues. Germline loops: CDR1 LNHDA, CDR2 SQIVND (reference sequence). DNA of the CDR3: TGTGCCAGTAGTTCACAGGGAAGGATGCGTCAGCCCCAGCATTTT. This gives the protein CASSSQGRMRQPQHF.

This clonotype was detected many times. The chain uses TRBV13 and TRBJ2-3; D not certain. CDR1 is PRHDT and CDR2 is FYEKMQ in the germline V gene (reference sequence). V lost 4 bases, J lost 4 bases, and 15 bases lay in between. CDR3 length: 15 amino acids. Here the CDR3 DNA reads TGTGCCAGCAGCTCGGCCAGAAGTACTTCAGATACGCAGTATTTT. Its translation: CASSSARSTSDTQYF.

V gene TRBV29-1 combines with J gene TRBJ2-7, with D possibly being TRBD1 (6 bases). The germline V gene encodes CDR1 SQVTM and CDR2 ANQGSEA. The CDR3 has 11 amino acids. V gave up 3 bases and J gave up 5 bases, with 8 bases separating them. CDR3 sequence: CSVEWGHEQYF. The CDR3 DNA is TGCAGCGTTGAGTGGGGGCACGAGCAGTACTTC.

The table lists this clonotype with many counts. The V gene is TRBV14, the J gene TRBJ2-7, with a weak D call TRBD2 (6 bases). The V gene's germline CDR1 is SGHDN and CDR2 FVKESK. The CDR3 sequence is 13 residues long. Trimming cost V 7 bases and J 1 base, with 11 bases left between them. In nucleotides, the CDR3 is TGTGCCAGCAACGGTGGGAGGTCCTACGAGCAGTACTTC. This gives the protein CASNGGRSYEQYF.

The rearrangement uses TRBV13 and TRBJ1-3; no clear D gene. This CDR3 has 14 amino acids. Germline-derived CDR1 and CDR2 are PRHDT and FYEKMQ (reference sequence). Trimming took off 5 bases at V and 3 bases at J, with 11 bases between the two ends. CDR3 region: CASSLGLGGNTIYF. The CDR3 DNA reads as TGTGCCAGCAGCCTGGGTCTTGGTGGAAACACCATATATTTT.

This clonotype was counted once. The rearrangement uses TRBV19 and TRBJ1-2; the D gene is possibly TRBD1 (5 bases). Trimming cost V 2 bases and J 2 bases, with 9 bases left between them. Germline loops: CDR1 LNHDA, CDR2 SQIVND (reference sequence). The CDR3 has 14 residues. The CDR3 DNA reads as TGTGCCAGTAGTATACAGGGCAGGAACTATGGCTACACCTTC. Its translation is CASSIQGRNYGYTF.

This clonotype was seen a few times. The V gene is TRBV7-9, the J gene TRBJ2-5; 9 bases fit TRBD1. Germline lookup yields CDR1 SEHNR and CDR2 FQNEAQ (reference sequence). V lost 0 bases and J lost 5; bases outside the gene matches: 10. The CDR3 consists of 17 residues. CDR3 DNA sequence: TGTGCCAGCAGCTTAGCGATCGGGACAGGGACGGTGGAGACCCAGTACTTC. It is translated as CASSLAIGTGTVETQYF.

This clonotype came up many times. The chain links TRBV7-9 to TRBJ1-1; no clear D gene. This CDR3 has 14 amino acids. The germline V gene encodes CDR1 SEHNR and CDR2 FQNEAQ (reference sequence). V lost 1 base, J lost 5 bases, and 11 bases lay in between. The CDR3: CASSLEPVATEAFF. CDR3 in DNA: TGTGCCAGCAGCTTAGAACCGGTCGCGACTGAAGCTTTCTTT.

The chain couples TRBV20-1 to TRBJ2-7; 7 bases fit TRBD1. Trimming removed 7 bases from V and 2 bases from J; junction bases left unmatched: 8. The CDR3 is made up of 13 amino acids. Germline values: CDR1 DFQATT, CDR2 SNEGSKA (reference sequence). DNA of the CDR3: TGCAGTGTCCCGGGACAGCTAACCTACGAGCAGTACTTC. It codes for CSVPGQLTYEQYF.

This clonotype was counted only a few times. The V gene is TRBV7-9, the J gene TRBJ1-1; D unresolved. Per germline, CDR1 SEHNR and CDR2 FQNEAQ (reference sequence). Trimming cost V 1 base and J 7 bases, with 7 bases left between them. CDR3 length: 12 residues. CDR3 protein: CASSLGVIEAFF. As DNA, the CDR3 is TGTGCCAGCAGCTTAGGGGTGATTGAAGCTTTCTTT.

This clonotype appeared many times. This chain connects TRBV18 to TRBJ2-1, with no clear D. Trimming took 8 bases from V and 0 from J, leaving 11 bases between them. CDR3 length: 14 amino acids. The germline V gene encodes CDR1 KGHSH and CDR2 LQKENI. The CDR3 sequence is CASSRTGSYNEQFF. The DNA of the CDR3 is TGTGCCAGCAGCAGGACGGGCTCCTACAATGAGCAGTTCTTC.